Listed below are T cell receptor beta chains from one sample, sequenced in a study of lymphopenia after photon versus proton radiotherapy. Here immunoSEQ multiplex PCR was the method, and the copy in TCRdb shows in-frame clones only, minus some. The sample records approximately 65,000 clones, approximately 91% being singletons. The sample consisted of peripheral blood, taken from a patient treated with photon-based radiotherapy. The receptors were sampled from a woman between 70 and 85 years old with pancreatic cancer. Each CDR3 is given with its conserved first and last residue. D genes are given only for firm matches. Clone size appears in some rows only: once, few, many, or a class for an expanded clone.

clone_size | d_call | j_call | v_call | cdr3_aa | cdr3_nt
. | . | TRBJ1-3 | TRBV14 | CASSQDFTSADTIYF | TGTGCCAGCAGCCAAGATTTTACTTCGGCGGACACCATATATTTT
. | . | TRBJ2-1 | TRBV27 | CASGRQGRDEQFF | TGTGCCAGCGGGCGACAGGGGAGGGATGAGCAGTTCTTC
once | . | TRBJ2-1 | TRBV5-5 | CASSPDYNEQFF | TGTGCCAGCAGCCCGGACTACAATGAGCAGTTCTTC
. | . | TRBJ2-1 | TRBV6-5 | CASTEYNEQFF | TGTGCCAGCACAGAGTACAATGAGCAGTTCTTC
. | . | TRBJ2-5 | TRBV4-1 | CASSQPGPRWETQYF | TGCGCCAGCAGCCAACCCGGTCCTCGGTGGGAGACCCAGTACTTC
. | . | TRBJ1-1 | TRBV29-1 | CSVTNGHSNTEAFF | TGCAGCGTTACAAATGGACACTCGAACACTGAAGCTTTCTTT
. | TRBD1 | TRBJ2-5 | TRBV2 | CASTERGREYF | TGTGCCAGCACCGAAAGGGGGCGGGAGTACTTC
. | . | TRBJ2-1 | TRBV5-1 | CASSVATSSYNEQFF | TGCGCCAGCAGCGTGGCGACTAGTTCCTACAATGAGCAGTTCTTC
. | TRBD1 | TRBJ2-7 | TRBV5-1 | CASSYGTGGGEQYF | TGCGCCAGCAGCTACGGGACAGGTGGGGGTGAGCAGTACTTC
. | . | TRBJ2-3 | TRBV7-9 | CASRGAADTQYF | TGTGCCTCCCGGGGAGCGGCAGATACGCAGTATTTT
few | TRBD1 | TRBJ2-5 | TRBV28 | CASSSRTGRKETQYF | TGTGCCAGCAGTTCGCGGACAGGGAGAAAAGAGACCCAGTACTTC
. | . | TRBJ2-5 | TRBV9 | CASSVEEGDQETQYF | TGTGCCAGCAGCGTAGAGGAGGGAGACCAAGAGACCCAGTACTTC
. | . | TRBJ2-5 | TRBV7-2 | CASSLAETQYF | TGTGCCAGCAGCTTAGCAGAGACCCAGTACTTC
few | TRBD2 | TRBJ2-1 | TRBV9 | CASSVEWASGSYNEQFF | TGTGCCAGCAGCGTAGAGTGGGCGAGCGGGAGCTACAATGAGCAGTTCTTC
. | TRBD2 | TRBJ2-5 | TRBV12-5 | CASGLTGTSSPTQETQYF | TGTGCTAGTGGTTTAACCGGGACTAGCTCACCTACCCAAGAGACCCAGTACTTC
. | . | TRBJ2-7 | TRBV10-1 | CASDLLLEQYF | TGCGCCAGCGACCTTCTGCTCGAGCAGTACTTC
once | TRBD1 | TRBJ2-2 | TRBV5-1 | CASSQQGASNTGELFF | TGCGCCAGCAGCCAACAGGGGGCTTCGAACACCGGGGAGCTGTTTTTT
. | TRBD1 | TRBJ2-7 | TRBV28 | CASRPLQGPSSYEQYF | TGTGCCAGCAGACCACTACAGGGGCCAAGCTCCTACGAGCAGTACTTC
. | . | TRBJ2-7 | TRBV18 | CASSANNYEQYF | TGTGCCAGCTCAGCCAACAACTACGAGCAGTACTTC
. | TRBD1 | TRBJ1-2 | TRBV5-1 | CASSLSTGGGGNYGYTF | TGCGCCAGCAGCTTGAGTACAGGGGGCGGTGGAAACTATGGCTACACCTTC
. | . | TRBJ2-6 | TRBV11-2 | CASSLDRRVSSGANVLTF | TGTGCCAGCAGCTTAGACCGAAGAGTGAGCTCTGGGGCCAACGTCCTGACTTTC
. | TRBD2 | TRBJ2-7 | TRBV7-6 | CASSSGLAGGYYEQYF | TGTGCCAGCAGCTCCGGACTAGCGGGAGGGTATTACGAGCAGTACTTC
. | TRBD2 | TRBJ2-1 | TRBV2 | CASTGGTSANNNEQFF | TGTGCCAGCACAGGGGGGACTAGCGCGAATAACAATGAGCAGTTCTTC
. | . | TRBJ1-3 | TRBV11-2 | CASSLGQGSFSGNTIYF | TGTGCCAGCAGCTTAGGACAAGGGTCCTTCTCTGGAAACACCATATATTTT
once | . | TRBJ2-1 | TRBV12-2 | CASRTIGGAFF | TGTGCAAGTCGCACGATAGGAGGAGCGTTCTTC
. | TRBD2 | TRBJ2-7 | TRBV4-3 | CASSQGLAGEYPYEQYF | TGCGCCAGCAGCCAAGGACTAGCGGGGGAATACCCCTACGAGCAGTACTTC
. | TRBD2 | TRBJ2-5 | TRBV30 | CAWRPGLAGVETQYF | TGTGCCTGGAGGCCGGGACTAGCGGGAGTCGAGACCCAGTACTTC
. | . | TRBJ1-3 | TRBV5-1 | CASSLVGSGNTIYF | TGCGCCAGCAGCTTGGTAGGGTCTGGAAACACCATATATTTT
. | . | TRBJ2-1 | TRBV6-5 | CASSYAGGNEQFF | TGTGCCAGCAGTTACGCCGGGGGCAATGAGCAGTTCTTC
. | . | TRBJ2-3 | TRBV7-9 | CASSRQISTDTQYF | TGTGCCAGCAGCCGACAGATTAGCACAGATACGCAGTATTTT
. | TRBD1 | TRBJ1-6 | TRBV9 | CASSATGGVVSSPLHF | TGTGCCAGCAGCGCGACAGGGGGTGTCGTCAGTTCACCCCTCCACTTT
. | . | TRBJ1-2 | TRBV28 | CASSFLSVNYGYTF | TGTGCCAGCAGTTTCCTAAGCGTGAACTATGGCTACACCTTC
. | . | TRBJ2-2 | TRBV19 | CASSIDRRELFF | TGTGCCAGTAGTATAGATCGCAGGGAGCTGTTTTTT
. | . | TRBJ2-7 | TRBV19 | CASSIGEVPIYEQYF | TGTGCCAGTAGTATAGGGGAGGTACCTATCTACGAGCAGTACTTC
. | . | TRBJ1-3 | TRBV6-7 | CASSRYLCSVGNTIYF | TGTGCCAGCAGTCGGTACCTCTGCTCTGTTGGAAACACCATATATTTT
. | . | TRBJ2-7 | TRBV11-3 | CASSLGGSYEQYF | TGTGCCAGCAGCTTAGGTGGTTCCTACGAGCAGTACTTC
few | TRBD2 | TRBJ2-7 | TRBV28 | CASSLSHITSGRTYEQYF | TGTGCCAGCAGTTTAAGCCACATTACTAGCGGGAGAACCTACGAGCAGTACTTC
. | . | TRBJ1-5 | TRBV7-8 | CASSRGSRAGNQPQHF | TGTGCCAGCAGCCGGGGTAGCAGGGCTGGCAATCAGCCCCAGCATTTT
. | TRBD1 | TRBJ1-2 | TRBV5-6 | CASSEDRHNGYTF | TGTGCCAGCAGCGAGGACAGGCATAATGGCTACACCTTC
. | . | TRBJ1-1 | TRBV7-9 | CASSLVVRDTEAFF | TGTGCCAGCAGCTTAGTCGTGAGGGACACTGAAGCTTTCTTT
. | TRBD1 | TRBJ2-5 | TRBV2 | CASSRTGEETQYF | TGTGCCAGCAGTCGGACAGGGGAAGAGACCCAGTACTTC
once | TRBD2 | TRBJ2-3 | TRBV5-1 | CASSLDSGSGSTQYF | TGCGCCAGCAGCTTGGATAGCGGGAGCGGTAGTACGCAGTATTTT
. | TRBD1 | TRBJ1-2 | TRBV4-3 | CASSPFRQGDYGYTF | TGCGCCAGCAGCCCCTTTAGGCAGGGGGACTATGGCTACACCTTC
few | TRBD1 | TRBJ1-2 | TRBV30 | CAWKRTGEDYGYTF | TGTGCCTGGAAGAGGACAGGGGAAGACTATGGCTACACCTTC
. | . | TRBJ2-5 | TRBV10-3 | CAISPGDGATQETQYF | TGTGCCATCAGTCCCGGCGACGGCGCAACGCAAGAGACCCAGTACTTC
. | TRBD2 | TRBJ2-1 | TRBV29-1 | CSVGTSSYNEQFF | TGCAGCGTAGGGACTAGCTCCTACAATGAGCAGTTCTTC
few | TRBD1 | TRBJ1-2 | TRBV6-5 | CASRESGQFGYTF | TGTGCCAGCAGAGAATCGGGACAGTTTGGCTACACCTTC
. | TRBD2 | TRBJ2-7 | TRBV29-1 | CSVVLAGEYAQYF | TGCAGCGTTGTGCTAGCGGGAGAGTATGCGCAGTACTTC
. | TRBD2 | TRBJ2-7 | TRBV11-3 | CASSHRQEPAGDLYEQYF | TGTGCCAGCAGCCACCGTCAAGAACCAGCGGGAGATCTCTACGAGCAGTACTTC